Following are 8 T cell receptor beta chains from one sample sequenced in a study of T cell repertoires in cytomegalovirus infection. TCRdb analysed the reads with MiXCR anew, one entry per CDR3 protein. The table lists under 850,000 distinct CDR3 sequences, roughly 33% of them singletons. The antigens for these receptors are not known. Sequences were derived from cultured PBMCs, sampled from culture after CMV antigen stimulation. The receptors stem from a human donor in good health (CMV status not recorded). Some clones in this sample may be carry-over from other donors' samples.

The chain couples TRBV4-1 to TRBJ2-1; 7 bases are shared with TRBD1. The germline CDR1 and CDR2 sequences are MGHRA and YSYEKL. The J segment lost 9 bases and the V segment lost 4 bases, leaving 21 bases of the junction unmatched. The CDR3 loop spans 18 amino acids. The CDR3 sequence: CASSPSPMVRDRRREQFF. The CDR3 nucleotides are TGCGCCAGCAGCCCGAGTCCTATGGTCCGGGACAGACGACGTGAGCAGTTCTTC.

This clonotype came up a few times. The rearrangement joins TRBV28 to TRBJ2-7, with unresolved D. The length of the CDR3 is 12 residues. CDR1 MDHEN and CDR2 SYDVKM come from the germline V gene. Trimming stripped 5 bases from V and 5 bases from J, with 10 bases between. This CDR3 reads CASSSQIDEQYF. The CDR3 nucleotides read TGTGCCAGCAGTAGTCAGATCGACGAGCAGTACTTC. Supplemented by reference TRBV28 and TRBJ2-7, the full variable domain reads DVKVTQSSRYLVKRTGEKVFLECVQDMDHENMFWYRQDPGLGLRLIYFSYDVKMKEKGDIPEGYSVSREKKERFSLILESASTNQTSMYLCASSSQIDEQYFGPGTRLTVT.

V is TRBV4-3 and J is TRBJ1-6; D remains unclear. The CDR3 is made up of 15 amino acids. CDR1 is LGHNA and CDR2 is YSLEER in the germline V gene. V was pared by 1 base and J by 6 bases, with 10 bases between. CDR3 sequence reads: CASSQVAYSNSPLHF. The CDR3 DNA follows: TGCGCCAGCAGCCAAGTAGCCTACAGTAATTCACCCCTCCACTTT.

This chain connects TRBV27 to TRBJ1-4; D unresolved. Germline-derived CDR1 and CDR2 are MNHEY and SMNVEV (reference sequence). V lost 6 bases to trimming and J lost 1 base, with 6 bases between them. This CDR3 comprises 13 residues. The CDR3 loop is CASSYRTNEKLFF. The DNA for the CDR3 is TGTGCCAGCAGCTACCGAACTAATGAAAAACTGTTTTTT.

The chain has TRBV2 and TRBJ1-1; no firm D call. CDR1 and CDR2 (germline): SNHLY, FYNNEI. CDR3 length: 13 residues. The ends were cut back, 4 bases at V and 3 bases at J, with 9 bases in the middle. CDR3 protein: CASSGEADTEAFF. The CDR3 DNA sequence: TGTGCCAGCAGTGGGGAGGCGGACACTGAAGCTTTCTTT.

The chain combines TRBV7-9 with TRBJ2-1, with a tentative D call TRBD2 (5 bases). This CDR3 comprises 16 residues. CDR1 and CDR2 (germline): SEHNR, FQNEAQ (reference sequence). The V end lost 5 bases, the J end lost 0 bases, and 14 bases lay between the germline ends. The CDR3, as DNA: TGTGCCAGCAGCCCTGTGCGTGGGAGCTCCTACAATGAGCAGTTCTTC. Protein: CASSPVRGSSYNEQFF.

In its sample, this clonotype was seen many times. The CDR3 is CASSRGQGVGAFF. The CDR3 DNA reads as TGTGCCAGCAGCAGGGGACAGGGAGTCGGAGCTTTCTTT. The chain is built from TRBV12-3 or TRBV12-4 and TRBJ1-1, with 9 bases aligning to TRBD1. The V segment lost 6 bases and the J segment 10 bases; nucleotides outside the gene matches: 9. This CDR3 region has 13 residues.

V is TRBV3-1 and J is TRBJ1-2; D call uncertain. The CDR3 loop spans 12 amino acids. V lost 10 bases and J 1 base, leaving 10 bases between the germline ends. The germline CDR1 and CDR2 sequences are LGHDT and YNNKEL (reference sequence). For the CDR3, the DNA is TGTGCCACCAAGGCGGATAACTATGGCTACACCTTC. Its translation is CATKADNYGYTF.